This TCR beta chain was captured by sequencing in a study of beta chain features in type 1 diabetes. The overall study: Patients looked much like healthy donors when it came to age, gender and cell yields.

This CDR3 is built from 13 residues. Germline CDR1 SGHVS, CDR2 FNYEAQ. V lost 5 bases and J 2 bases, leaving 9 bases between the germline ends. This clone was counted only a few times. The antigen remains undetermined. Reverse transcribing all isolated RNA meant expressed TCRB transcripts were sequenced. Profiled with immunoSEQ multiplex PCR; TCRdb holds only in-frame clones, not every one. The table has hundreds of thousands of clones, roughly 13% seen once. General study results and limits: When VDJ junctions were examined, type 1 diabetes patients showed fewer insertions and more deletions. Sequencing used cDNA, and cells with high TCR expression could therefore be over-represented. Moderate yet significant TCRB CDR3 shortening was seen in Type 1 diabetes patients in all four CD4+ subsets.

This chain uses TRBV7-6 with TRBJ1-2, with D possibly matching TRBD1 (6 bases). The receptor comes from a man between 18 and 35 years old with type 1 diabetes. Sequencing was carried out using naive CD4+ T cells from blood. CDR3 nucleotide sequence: TGTGCCAGCAGCCCTGGACAGAACTATGGCTACACCTTC. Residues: CASSPGQNYGYTF.